This is a list of T cell receptor beta chains from one sample in a study of spatial heterogeneity in lung cancer. TCRdb itself ran the 5' RACE reads through MiXCR, one entry per CDR3 protein. The sample has 20,000 or so distinct CDR3 sequences; approximately 8.3% are singletons. The source material was lung tumor tissue, sampled at surgery. These receptors originate from a male donor with early-stage non-small cell lung cancer. CDR3s include the opening cysteine and the closing phenylalanine or tryptophan. The order of the fields is J gene, clone size, V gene, CDR3 length, CDR3 protein. Rows give clone size only sometimes, using once, few, many, or a class for an expanded clone.

j_call: TRBJ2-7; clone_size: many; v_call: TRBV20-1; cdr3_length: 13; cdr3_aa: CSARERLSYEQYF
j_call: TRBJ2-7; clone_size: many; v_call: TRBV30; cdr3_length: 14; cdr3_aa: CAWSPVGTRSEQYF
j_call: TRBJ2-5; clone_size: .; v_call: TRBV6-2/TRBV6-3; cdr3_length: 13; cdr3_aa: CASRPSGEETQYF
j_call: TRBJ2-1; clone_size: .; v_call: TRBV28; cdr3_length: 13; cdr3_aa: CASSLATKGSWFF
j_call: TRBJ2-5; clone_size: many; v_call: TRBV18; cdr3_length: 14; cdr3_aa: CASSPPTRVETQYF
j_call: TRBJ2-2; clone_size: medium-sized; v_call: TRBV20-1; cdr3_length: 14; cdr3_aa: CSATGTANTGELFF
j_call: TRBJ1-1; clone_size: many; v_call: TRBV9; cdr3_length: 14; cdr3_aa: CASSVEAQNTEAFF
j_call: TRBJ1-6; clone_size: many; v_call: TRBV20-1; cdr3_length: 8; cdr3_aa: CSGEPLHF
j_call: TRBJ1-2; clone_size: medium-sized; v_call: TRBV19; cdr3_length: 15; cdr3_aa: CASSPGTAASYGYTF
j_call: TRBJ1-1; clone_size: many; v_call: TRBV4-1; cdr3_length: 16; cdr3_aa: CASSQDRLPANTEAFF
j_call: TRBJ2-1; clone_size: .; v_call: TRBV10-3; cdr3_length: 16; cdr3_aa: CAISESWGEVSNEQFF